Here is one T cell receptor (beta chain) with its context. Its antigen remains unidentified. This record comes from a study of lymphopenia after photon versus proton radiotherapy. Study-level results: In patients who died, overall survival fell as post-nadir TCR diversity dropped more. Under photons, naive T cells and diversity fell while effector/memory populations rose. Oligoclonal CD8+ Temra expansion after nadir drove photon patients' diversity drop.

The protocol was immunoSEQ multiplex PCR, while the TCRdb copy is restricted to in-frame clones and leaves out a portion. The data hold 55,000 to 70,000 clones, with approximately 86% observed a single time. In germline, CDR1 is SGHDT, CDR2 YYEEEE. Trimming pared 2 bases from V and 8 bases from J, leaving 7 bases between. The CDR3 runs 11 residues. Sequenced material: peripheral blood, taken from a patient treated with photon-based radiotherapy. The source of this sequence is a man aged 40-49 years with gastric cancer. V usage is TRBV5-6 and J usage is TRBJ1-2, with D unresolved. The CDR3 loop is CASSFEGGYTF. The CDR3 bases are TGTGCCAGCAGCTTCGAGGGCGGCTACACCTTC. Drawing the rest from reference TRBV5-6 and TRBJ1-2, the complete variable domain is DAGVTQSPTHLIKTRGQQVTLRCSPKSGHDTVSWYQQALGQGPQFIFQYYEEEERQRGNFPDRFSGHQFPNYSSELNVNALLLGDSALYLCASSFEGGYTFGSGTRLTVV.